This T cell receptor beta chain was profiled in a study of T cells in Graves' hyperthyroidism and ophthalmopathy. In regard to this clonotype: Its target is not known.

Study results and limitations: Blood also held most thyroid clonotypes expanded beyond 0.001.

The source material, RNA transcripts, was used to amplify TCR beta CDR3 regions. TCR CDR3 underwent first-round RT-PCR with the HTBI primer set. TCRdb itself ran the multiplex PCR reads through MiXCR, one entry per CDR3 protein. The table includes about 540,000 distinct CDR3 sequences, 40% to 55% detected once. Between the trimmed V and J ends, which lost 8 bases and 0 bases, there was a span of 12 bases. Germline V gene sequence: CDR1 SEHNR, CDR2 FQNEAQ (reference sequence). This CDR3 has 14 residues. The origin of this receptor is a young woman with Graves' hyperthyroidism. Material for sequencing was peripheral blood or thyroid tissue (not recorded which). The chain couples TRBV7-9 to TRBJ2-3; possible D gene TRBD2, 5 bases. CDR3 amino acids: CASERNPSTDTQYF. The CDR3 DNA is TGTGCCAGCGAGCGGAACCCCAGCACAGATACGCAGTATTTT. Together with reference TRBV7-9 and TRBJ2-3, the CDR3 gives the full variable domain: DTGVSQNPRHKITKRGQNVTFRCDPISEHNRLYWYRQTLGQGPEFLTYFQNEAQLEKSRLLSDRFSAERPKGSFSTLEIQRTEQGDSAMYLCASERNPSTDTQYFGPGTRLTVL.